A single sample gave rise to the 22 T cell receptor beta chains below, sequenced in a study of beta chain features in type 1 diabetes. Study-wide points: People with Type 1 diabetes carried modestly yet significantly shorter TCRB CDR3s in all four CD4+ subsets.

As every portion of the isolated RNA was reverse transcribed, the sequencing read expressed TCRB transcripts. Some clones are missing from TCRdb's copy, which holds only in-frame ones; the method was immunoSEQ multiplex PCR. The sample shows 300,000 to 350,000 clones, around an eighth of them seen only once. Their antigens are not known. Sequences were obtained from naive CD4+ T cells from blood. All receptors come from a young woman with type 1 diabetes.

This clone has more than one count but fewer than ten. The chain employs TRBV10-3 and TRBJ1-2, with no clear D. This CDR3 spans 13 amino acids. V was shortened by 5 bases and J by 6 bases, with 13 bases between the two germline ends. The V gene's germline CDR1 is ENHRY and CDR2 SYGVKD. CDR3 bases: TGTGCCATCAGTCGTCTGGCAGCGAATGGCTACACCTTC. This gives the protein CAISRLAANGYTF.

CDR3 protein: CASTRRAAEQYV. CDR3 in DNA: TGCGCCAGCACCAGGCGGGCCGCCGAGCAGTACGTC. V and J are TRBV5-1 and TRBJ2-7, with TRBD2 as a possible D gene (5 bases). This CDR3 region has 12 residues. CDR1 and CDR2 from the germline V gene are SGHRS and YFSETQ. V lost 6 bases and J lost 6, with 13 bases in between.

Notes on this clone: The same CDR3 also results from other DNA sequences found in this sample. The J gene is TRBJ2-6, the V gene TRBV5-4, with no clear D. Germline CDR1 SGHNT, CDR2 YYREEE (reference sequence). The CDR3 has 15 residues. V gave up 0 bases and J gave up 0 bases, with 4 bases separating them. CDR3 sequence (DNA): TGTGCCAGCAGCTTGGACAGCTCTGGGGCCAACGTCCTGACTTTC. The encoded protein is CASSLDSSGANVLTF.

This chain uses TRBV29-1 with TRBJ1-1; 9 bases fit TRBD1. Germline V gives CDR1 SQVTM, CDR2 ANQGSEA. This CDR3 has 14 amino acids. Trimming at V came to 7 bases and at J to 1 base, leaving 7 bases not matched to a gene. CDR3: CSGKQGAGNTEAFF. The CDR3 coding sequence is TGCAGCGGGAAACAGGGGGCTGGGAACACTGAAGCTTTCTTT.

This clone has just a few counts. This sequence joins TRBV7-2 and TRBJ1-2; 7 nucleotides agree with TRBD1. V trimming: 3 bases; J trimming: 8 bases; junction bases outside the gene matches: 6. Germline V gives CDR1 SGHTA, CDR2 FQGNSA. The CDR3 consists of 13 residues. The CDR3 here is CASSLEGARGYTF. The CDR3 DNA follows: TGTGCCAGCAGCTTGGAGGGGGCTCGGGGCTACACCTTC.

This clone was seen a few times. This chain joins TRBV9 and TRBJ2-3, with 10 bases that match TRBD1. The CDR3 runs 15 residues. Per the germline V gene, CDR1 is SGDLS and CDR2 is YYNGEE. J lost 3 bases, V lost 3 bases, and 4 bases had no gene match. The CDR3 DNA reads TGTGCCAGCAGCGCAGACAGGGGGCGGACAGATACGCAGTATTTT. Protein sequence: CASSADRGRTDTQYF.

CDR3 sequence reads: CASSPGGGSSYNEQFF. The CDR3 DNA sequence: TGTGCCAGCTCACCCGGGGGCGGGAGCTCCTACAATGAGCAGTTCTTC. V gene TRBV18 combines with J gene TRBJ2-1; D is possibly TRBD2 (7 bases). The CDR3 totals 16 residues. Germline loops: CDR1 KGHSH, CDR2 LQKENI. V was shortened by 3 bases and J by 0 bases, with 12 bases between the two germline ends. Variable domain in full (rest from reference TRBV18 and TRBJ2-1): NAGVMQNPRHLVRRRGQEARLRCSPMKGHSHVYWYRQLPEEGLKFMVYLQKENIIDESGMPKERFSAEFPKEGPSILRIQQVVRGDSAAYFCASSPGGGSSYNEQFFGPGTRLTVL.

This clone came up a few times. V and J are TRBV15 and TRBJ1-1; D remains unclear. CDR3 length: 16 amino acids. Germline V gene lookup returns CDR1 LNHNV and CDR2 YYDKDF (reference sequence). Trimming pared 0 bases from V and 4 bases from J, leaving 15 bases between. The CDR3 region is CATSRDLVSAGTEAFF. The CDR3 DNA sequence: TGTGCCACCAGCAGAGATTTAGTTAGCGCGGGCACTGAAGCTTTCTTT.

The CDR3 sequence is CASSAQWLDRYNEQFF. The CDR3 nucleotides are TGTGCCAGCAGCGCCCAGTGGCTAGACAGATACAATGAGCAGTTCTTC. The chain couples TRBV9 to TRBJ2-1; D is possibly TRBD1 (5 bases). Between the trimmed V and J ends, which lost 3 bases and 4 bases, there was a span of 17 bases. The germline CDR1 and CDR2 sequences are SGDLS and YYNGEE. The CDR3 has 16 amino acids.

The rearrangement links TRBV7-3 to TRBJ2-3; 14 positions match TRBD2. The V gene end was trimmed by 5 bases and the J gene end by 4 bases; junction bases not matched to a gene: 5. Germline CDR1 and CDR2: SGHTA and FQGTGA. The CDR3 spans 16 residues. The CDR3 sequence is CASSLGLAGDSDTQYF. The CDR3 bases are TGTGCCAGCAGCCTGGGACTAGCGGGAGATTCAGATACGCAGTATTTT.

This sequence joins TRBV18 and TRBJ1-4; no reliable D call. Trimming cost V 3 bases and J 11 bases, with 13 bases left between them. The CDR3 length is 13 residues. Germline loops: CDR1 KGHSH, CDR2 LQKENI. As DNA, the CDR3 is TGTGCCAGCTCACCCACCAGGAGGGATAAACTGTTTTTT. It codes for CASSPTRRDKLFF.

This clone turned up a few times. The chain is built from TRBV18 and TRBJ2-1; 7 bases agree with TRBD1. Per the germline V gene, CDR1 is KGHSH and CDR2 is LQKENI. J was trimmed by 6 bases and V by 2 bases; bases with no gene match: 7. This CDR3 has 15 amino acids. The CDR3 region is CASSPSGGLLNEQFF. In DNA form, the CDR3 reads TGTGCCAGCTCACCATCAGGGGGTCTTCTCAATGAGCAGTTCTTC.

This rearrangement joins TRBV19 to TRBJ2-2; 10 positions match TRBD2. Germline V gene lookup returns CDR1 LNHDA and CDR2 SQIVND (reference sequence). V dropped 5 bases and J dropped 8; count of bases not matched to a gene: 11. The CDR3 runs to 16 residues. CDR3 sequence: CASSLSGTSVPGELFF. In DNA form, the CDR3 reads TGTGCCAGTAGTCTTTCCGGGACTAGCGTACCTGGGGAGCTGTTTTTT. Variable domain in full (rest from reference TRBV19 and TRBJ2-2): DGGITQSPKYLFRKEGQNVTLSCEQNLNHDAMYWYRQDPGQGLRLIYYSQIVNDFQKGDIAEGYSVSREKKESFPLTVTSAQKNPTAFYLCASSLSGTSVPGELFFGEGSRLTVL.

The chain joins TRBV9 to TRBJ2-3; the match to TRBD2 covers 8 bases. This CDR3 spans 14 amino acids. V lost 4 bases to trimming and J lost 6 bases; unmatched junction nucleotides: 7. The germline V gene has CDR1 SGDLS and CDR2 YYNGEE. CDR3 nucleotides: TGTGCCAGCAGCTCCCGGACTAGCTGGGATACGCAGTATTTT. Its protein is CASSSRTSWDTQYF.

The rearrangement joins TRBV7-9 to TRBJ2-4; D possibly corresponds to TRBD2 (5 bases). Per the germline V gene, CDR1 is SEHNR and CDR2 is FQNEAQ (reference sequence). CDR3 size: 18 residues. The V end lost 3 bases, the J end lost 0 bases, and 18 bases lay between the germline ends. CDR3 bases: TGTGCCAGCAGCTTCGGTACTAGGAGGAGGCTAGCCAAAAACATTCAGTACTTC. The encoded protein is CASSFGTRRRLAKNIQYF.

The CDR3 DNA follows: TGTGCCAGCAGCGTAGAGGGGTTTGAAGCAGATACGCAGTATTTT. This translates into CASSVEGFEADTQYF. J is TRBJ2-3 and V is TRBV9; a weak D match, TRBD1 (5 bases). The CDR3 has 15 residues. V gave up 0 bases and J gave up 4 bases, with 12 bases separating them. The germline V gene encodes CDR1 SGDLS and CDR2 YYNGEE. Combining the CDR3 with reference TRBV9 and TRBJ2-3 gives the whole variable domain DSGVTQTPKHLITATGQRVTLRCSPRSGDLSVYWYQQSLDQGLQFLIQYYNGEERAKGNILERFSAQQFPDLHSELNLSSLELGDSALYFCASSVEGFEADTQYFGPGTRLTVL.

This clone was seen only a few times. The chain joins TRBV25-1 to TRBJ2-5; 8 bases fit TRBD2. The length of the CDR3 is 15 residues. After removal of 8 bases from V and 1 base from J, the junction contained 9 bases not matched to a gene. From germline, CDR1 is MGHDK and CDR2 SYGVNS. CDR3 in DNA: TGTGCCAGCGAGAGGGCGGGAGGAATCCAAGAGACCCAGTACTTC. This encodes CASERAGGIQETQYF.

V and J are TRBV29-1 and TRBJ1-2; TRBD1 agrees at 12 bases. The ends lost 3 bases at V and 7 bases at J; junction bases unmatched: 3. CDR1 SQVTM and CDR2 ANQGSEA come from the germline V gene. There are 13 residues in the CDR3. The CDR3 DNA reads as TGCAGCGTTGAGGGACAGGGGGCTAGTGGCTACACCTTC. Translated: CSVEGQGASGYTF. The full variable domain, rest sourced from reference TRBV29-1 and TRBJ1-2, is SAVISQKPSRDICQRGTSLTIQCQVDSQVTMMFWYRQQPGQSLTLIATANQGSEATYESGFVIDKFPISRPNLTFSTLTVSNMSPEDSSIYLCSVEGQGASGYTFGSGTRLTVV.

The V gene is TRBV6-6, the J gene TRBJ1-5; D might be TRBD1 (6 bases). Germline lookup yields CDR1 MNHNY and CDR2 SVGAGI (reference sequence). With 8 bases removed from V and 7 bases from J, the gap between germline ends came to 15 bases. CDR3 size: 13 residues. CDR3 in DNA: TGTGCCAGCTCGGCAGGGGTCGGACAGCCCCAGCATTTT. It specifies CASSAGVGQPQHF.

The chain couples TRBV4-1 to TRBJ2-7; D may be TRBD1 (5 bases). The CDR3 runs 14 residues. CDR1 is MGHRA, CDR2 YSYEKL, per germline. Trimming cost V 0 bases and J 7 bases, with 13 bases left between them. CDR3 nucleotides: TGCGCCAGCAGCCAAGATCCCACAGGTCGGGAGCAGTACGTC. It is translated as CASSQDPTGREQYV.

This clone was counted only a few times. The chain has TRBV30 and TRBJ1-5; D is unclear. Trimming left V 0 bases short and J 5 bases short, with 8 bases between. This CDR3 contains 13 residues. Germline CDR1 is GTSNPN and CDR2 is SVGIG (reference sequence). This CDR3 reads CAWSVRSDQPQHF. The DNA for the CDR3 is TGTGCCTGGAGTGTACGTAGTGATCAGCCCCAGCATTTT.

The chain couples TRBV19 to TRBJ2-5; no definite D call. Trimming took 6 bases from V and 4 from J, leaving 12 bases between them. The CDR3 is 13 amino acids. From germline, CDR1 is LNHDA and CDR2 SQIVND (reference sequence). The chain's CDR3 is CASRSGQTETQYF. The DNA of the CDR3 is TGTGCCAGTAGGTCTGGGCAGACAGAGACCCAGTACTTC.